This entry features one T cell receptor (beta chain) sequence. The antigen is not known. This entry comes from a study of graft-versus-host responses after intestinal transplantation. Study overall: Every recipient had anti-thymocyte globulin induction and about three years of tacrolimus plus steroids. Broader study findings: Peak levels of circulating GvH clones tracked with early post-transplant HvG declines.

Some clones are missing from TCRdb's copy, which holds only in-frame ones; the method was immunoSEQ multiplex PCR. The table lists about 130,000 clones, around 90% of them singletons, with around 0.19% in the top ten. V lost 1 base, J lost 1 base, and 9 bases lay in between. The germline CDR1 and CDR2 sequences are SGHTA and FQGTGA. The CDR3 is 15 amino acids. The starting material was unstimulated CD4+ T cells sorted from spleen or lymph node cells, obtained before intestinal transplant. V is TRBV7-3 and J is TRBJ2-3; maybe TRBD2 (5 bases). The TCR comes from a human donor who received an intestinal transplant. The CDR3 spells CASSLMGSGTDTQYF. CDR3 in DNA: TGTGCCAGCAGCTTAATGGGTAGCGGCACAGATACGCAGTATTTT.